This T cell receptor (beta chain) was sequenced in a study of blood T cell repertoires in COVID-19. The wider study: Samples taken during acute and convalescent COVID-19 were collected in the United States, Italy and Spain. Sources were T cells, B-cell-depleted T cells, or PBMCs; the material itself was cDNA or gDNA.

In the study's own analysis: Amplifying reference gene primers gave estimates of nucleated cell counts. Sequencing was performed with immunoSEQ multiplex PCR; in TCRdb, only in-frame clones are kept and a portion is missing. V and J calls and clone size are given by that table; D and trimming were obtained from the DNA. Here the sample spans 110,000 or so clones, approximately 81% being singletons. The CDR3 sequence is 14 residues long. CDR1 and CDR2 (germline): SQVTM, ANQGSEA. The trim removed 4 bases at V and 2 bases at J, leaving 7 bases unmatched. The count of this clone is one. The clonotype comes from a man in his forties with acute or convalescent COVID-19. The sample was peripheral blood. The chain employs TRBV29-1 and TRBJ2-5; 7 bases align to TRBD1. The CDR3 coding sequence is TGCAGCGTTGTACCACAGGGGCAGCAAGAGACCCAGTACTTC. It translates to CSVVPQGQQETQYF.